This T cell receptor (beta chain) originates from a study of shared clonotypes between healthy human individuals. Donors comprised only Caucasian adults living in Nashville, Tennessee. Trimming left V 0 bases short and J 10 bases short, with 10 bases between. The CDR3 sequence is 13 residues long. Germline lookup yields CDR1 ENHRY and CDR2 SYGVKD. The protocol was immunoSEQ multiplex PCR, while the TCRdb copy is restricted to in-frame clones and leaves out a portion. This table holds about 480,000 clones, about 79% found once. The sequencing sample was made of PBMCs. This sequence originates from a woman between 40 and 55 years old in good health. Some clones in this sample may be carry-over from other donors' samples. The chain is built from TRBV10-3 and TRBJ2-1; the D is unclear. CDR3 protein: CAISESTPGEQFF. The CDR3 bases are TGTGCCATCAGTGAGTCGACTCCGGGCGAGCAGTTCTTC.